This TCR beta chain was captured by sequencing in a study of T cells in Graves' hyperthyroidism and ophthalmopathy. V lost 5 bases and J lost 0, with 11 bases in between. Germline V gene sequence: CDR1 SEHNR, CDR2 FQNEAQ (reference sequence). The CDR3 is 15 amino acids. Many counts were recorded for this clonotype. Researchers amplified the TCR beta CDR3 regions from RNA transcripts. HTBI primers were the set used in a first-round RT-PCR of the TCR CDR3. TCRdb itself ran the multiplex PCR reads through MiXCR, one entry per CDR3 protein. The data show 300,000 to 450,000 distinct CDR3 sequences, about 18% seen once.

Sequenced sample: blood. V usage is TRBV7-9 and J usage is TRBJ2-1, with D unresolved. The clonotype originates from a man between 18 and 35 years old with Graves' ophthalmopathy. The CDR3 region has the DNA TGTGCCAGCAGCCCAAGGACGGGCTCCTACAATGAGCAGTTCTTC. Protein: CASSPRTGSYNEQFF.